The 18 T cell receptor beta chains reported below all come from one sample, sequenced in a study of blood T cell repertoires in COVID-19. The repertoire was sequenced with immunoSEQ multiplex PCR; TCRdb's copy has only in-frame clones and lacks some. The table includes roughly 400,000 clones, nearly 90% detected once. The material sequenced was PBMCs or T cells enriched from blood (not recorded which). These receptors all come from a young woman who had been exposed to COVID-19.

The chain employs TRBV5-1 and TRBJ2-7; D is perhaps TRBD1 (9 bases). V was cut by 4 bases and J by 1 base, with 15 bases left in between. This CDR3 region has 15 residues. Per germline, CDR1 SGHRS and CDR2 YFSETQ. CDR3 in DNA: TGCGCCAGCAGCCCGGGGGGGACAGGGTCCTACGAGCAGTACTTC. It codes for CASSPGGTGSYEQYF.

On this clone itself: This sample also contains other DNA sequences that code for the same CDR3. CDR3 sequence: CASSDGGGTDTQYF. CDR3 in DNA: TGTGCCAGCAGTGACGGGGGGGGCACAGATACGCAGTATTTT. This rearrangement joins TRBV6-4 to TRBJ2-3, with TRBD2 matching over 7 bases. V trimming: 2 bases; J trimming: 1 base; junction bases outside the gene matches: 0. The germline CDR1 and CDR2 sequences are MRHNA and SNTAGT. The CDR3 consists of 14 residues.

This clone turned up a few times. V gene TRBV7-2 combines with J gene TRBJ1-6; D is possibly TRBD1 (5 bases). CDR3 length: 17 residues. V lost 0 bases to trimming and J lost 1 base, with 10 bases between them. Per the germline V gene, CDR1 is SGHTA and CDR2 is FQGNSA. For the CDR3, the DNA is TGTGCCAGCAGCTTAGCGGGGGGGGTGTCCTATAATTCACCCCTCCACTTT. It specifies CASSLAGGVSYNSPLHF.

The CDR3 DNA follows: TGTGCCAGTAGACGCTCTGGACAGAGCTCCTACGAGCAGTACTTC. Translated: CASRRSGQSSYEQYF. The chain employs TRBV19 and TRBJ2-7; tentatively, D is TRBD1 (6 bases). The CDR3 contains 15 residues. Trimming took 6 bases from V and 0 from J, leaving 15 bases between them. In germline, CDR1 is LNHDA, CDR2 SQIVND (reference sequence).

V is TRBV16 and J is TRBJ1-3; D is uncertain. Trimming shortened V by 0 bases and J by 2 bases, and 11 bases separated the two germline ends. Germline V lookup: CDR1 KGHSY, CDR2 FQNENV. This CDR3 comprises 16 residues. The CDR3 is CASSQSIFGAGNTIYF. CDR3 coding DNA: TGTGCCAGCAGCCAATCTATTTTCGGGGCTGGAAACACCATATATTTT.

The chain joins TRBV28 to TRBJ2-1; 12 bases align to TRBD1. The germline V gene has CDR1 MDHEN and CDR2 SYDVKM. The CDR3 sequence is 14 residues long. The trim removed 2 bases at V and 11 bases at J, leaving 4 bases unmatched. The CDR3 here is CASSLGGTGGKQFF. In DNA form, the CDR3 reads TGTGCCAGCAGTTTAGGTGGGACAGGGGGCAAGCAGTTCTTC.

The chain is built from TRBV9 and TRBJ2-1, with TRBD2 identical over 9 bases. CDR3 size: 15 residues. The V gene's germline CDR1 is SGDLS and CDR2 YYNGEE. V gave up 0 bases and J gave up 4 bases; unmatched junction bases: 2. The CDR3 is CASSVASGDYNEQFF. CDR3 sequence (DNA): TGTGCCAGCAGCGTAGCTAGCGGGGATTACAATGAGCAGTTCTTC.

J is TRBJ1-1 and V is TRBV11-2; 7 bases map to TRBD1. V was pared by 3 bases and J by 11 bases, with 12 bases of the junction left unmatched. The CDR3 length is 14 residues. Germline CDR1 reads SGHAT; CDR2 reads FQNNGV. The CDR3 here is CASSFSTRQGDAFF. CDR3 nucleotide sequence: TGTGCCAGCAGCTTCTCCACCCGGCAGGGGGATGCTTTCTTT.

This clone came up once. The chain recombines TRBV7-6 with TRBJ2-5, with D hard to call. The V end was cut by 5 bases, the J end by 2 bases, with 9 bases between. Germline V gives CDR1 SGHVS, CDR2 FNYEAQ. The CDR3 covers 13 residues. The CDR3 protein is CASSPSSQETQYF. CDR3 sequence (DNA): TGTGCCAGCAGCCCGAGTTCACAAGAGACCCAGTACTTC. The entire variable domain, with the rest obtained from reference TRBV7-6 and TRBJ2-5, is as follows: GAGVSQSPRYKVTKRGQDVALRCDPISGHVSLYWYRQALGQGPEFLTYFNYEAQQDKSGLPNDRFSAERPEGSISTLTIQRTEQRDSAMYRCASSPSSQETQYFGPGTRLLVL.

This sequence joins TRBV5-5 and TRBJ1-1; D possibly corresponds to TRBD1 (6 bases). CDR3 length equals 19 residues. Between the trimmed V and J ends, which lost 0 bases and 3 bases, there was a span of 24 bases. Looked up from germline, CDR1 is SGHKS and CDR2 is YYEKEE (reference sequence). CDR3 nucleotide sequence: TGTGCCAGCAGCTTGGCCGGGGCGGTTGGGGGCCGAGGGGACACTGAAGCTTTCTTT. Protein product: CASSLAGAVGGRGDTEAFF.

The rearrangement uses TRBV7-8 and TRBJ2-7; the match to TRBD2 covers 13 bases. The V segment lost 5 bases and the J segment 0 bases; nucleotides outside the gene matches: 22. The CDR3 length is 22 residues. Looked up from germline, CDR1 is SGHVS and CDR2 is FQNEAQ. The CDR3: CASSRDRGRPSTSGRPSYEQYF. For the CDR3, the DNA is TGTGCCAGCAGCCGAGACAGGGGGCGACCATCGACTAGCGGGAGGCCCTCCTACGAGCAGTACTTC.

This clone was detected only once. CDR3 sequence: CASATLGPESEAFF. CDR3 bases: TGTGCCAGCGCAACGCTAGGCCCGGAGAGTGAAGCTTTCTTT. This chain uses TRBV18 with TRBJ1-1; no definite D call. V was trimmed by 8 bases and J by 7 bases, leaving 20 bases between them. The CDR3 runs to 14 residues. Germline V gene lookup returns CDR1 KGHSH and CDR2 LQKENI.

J is TRBJ1-1 and V is TRBV2; perhaps TRBD1 as D (6 bases). The CDR3 has 13 amino acids. V was cut by 3 bases and J by 7 bases, with 12 bases left in between. Germline assignment: CDR1 SNHLY and CDR2 FYNNEI. The CDR3 coding sequence is TGTGCCAGCAGTGACAGGGGTGCGGGTGAAGCTTTCTTT. Translating it yields CASSDRGAGEAFF.

This clone was picked up a small number of times. The chain employs TRBV28 and TRBJ1-6, with D maybe TRBD1 (5 bases). There are 16 residues in the CDR3. Per the germline V gene, CDR1 is MDHEN and CDR2 is SYDVKM. Trimming stripped 5 bases from V and 8 bases from J, with 19 bases between. The DNA of the CDR3 is TGTGCCAGCAGTGAGCCCCAACAGGCTTGGGATTCACCCCTCCACTTT. Translated: CASSEPQQAWDSPLHF.

DNA for the CDR3: TGTGCCAGCTCACCACCCGGGACAGGGCGCACCGGGGAGCTGTTTTTT. Its translation is CASSPPGTGRTGELFF. The J gene is TRBJ2-2, the V gene TRBV18, with 9 bases identical to TRBD1. The CDR3 consists of 16 residues. Germline CDR1 is KGHSH and CDR2 is LQKENI. V lost 0 bases, J lost 4 bases, and 3 bases stayed unmatched.

V and J are TRBV9 and TRBJ1-3; TRBD1 matches 7 bases. V was clipped by 4 bases and J by 0 bases; unmatched bases: 7. Germline CDR1 is SGDLS and CDR2 is YYNGEE. The CDR3 has 16 residues. CDR3 sequence (DNA): TGTGCCAGCAGCCCGATAGGGGGCTTCTCTGGAAACACCATATATTTT. Amino acids: CASSPIGGFSGNTIYF.

The sample holds one count of this clone. The rearrangement uses TRBV12-3 or TRBV12-4 and TRBJ2-3, with D unclear. The CDR3 has 12 residues. V was shortened by 6 bases and J by 8 bases, with 12 bases between the two germline ends. The CDR3 is CASRFSPGTQYF. The CDR3 bases are TGTGCCAGCAGGTTTTCCCCAGGTACGCAGTATTTT.

This sequence joins TRBV19 and TRBJ1-4, with 7 bases matching TRBD1. The CDR3 loop spans 15 amino acids. V gave up 5 bases and J gave up 8 bases; unmatched junction bases: 11. CDR1 is LNHDA and CDR2 is SQIVND in the germline V gene (reference sequence). The CDR3 DNA reads as TGTGCCAGTAGTTTTACGGACAGGCAGAGCGAAAAACTGTTTTTT. This translates into CASSFTDRQSEKLFF.